This record concerns one T cell receptor beta chain sequence. This entry belongs to a study of long-term antiretroviral therapy in people with HIV. Version v3.0 of the immunoSEQ assay ran at survey level. Assay: immunoSEQ multiplex PCR; the TCRdb copy retains only in-frame clones and omits some. The data contain about 39,000 clones, 85% to 90% of them singletons. Sequences were derived from unsorted PBMCs, sampled 1.2 years after starting antiretroviral therapy. This TCR came from a woman aged 45-65 years with HIV.

The CDR3 loop is CASSVVKPDERVTGWNQPQHF. Written as DNA, the CDR3 is TGTGCCAGCAGCGTAGTGAAACCAGACGAACGGGTCACAGGTTGGAATCAGCCCCAGCATTTT. J is TRBJ1-5 and V is TRBV9; tentative D call: TRBD1 (5 bases). The germline V and J ends were trimmed by 0 bases and 4 bases, with 29 bases remaining between them. Germline V CDR1 and CDR2: SGDLS, YYNGEE. The CDR3 is 21 residues long. Drawing the rest from reference TRBV9 and TRBJ1-5, the complete variable domain is DSGVTQTPKHLITATGQRVTLRCSPRSGDLSVYWYQQSLDQGLQFLIQYYNGEERAKGNILERFSAQQFPDLHSELNLSSLELGDSALYFCASSVVKPDERVTGWNQPQHFGDGTRLSIL.